What follows is one T cell receptor beta chain and its context. The antigen is undetermined. Following RNA extraction, reverse transcription yielded cDNA that acted as the sequencing template. Profiled with immunoSEQ multiplex PCR; TCRdb holds only in-frame clones, not every one. This sample has roughly 250,000 clones, with roughly 69% found just once. The data originate from a study of CD8+ T cells in alopecia areata. Study summary: Twice a day, 5 to 10 mg of oral tofacitinib was administered to treated patients.

The CDR3 runs 13 residues. Trimming took 6 bases from V and 3 from J; bases not matched to a gene: 7. Germline CDR1 and CDR2: SQVTM and ANQGSEA. Peripheral blood samples and lesional scalp punch biopsies were obtained from alopecia areata patients. Study outcomes and limitations: Sequence data from scalp samples additionally include resident alphabeta T cells of normal skin. In lesional scalp, particularly from alopecia totalis/universalis, clonality was higher than in normal scalp.

The chain couples TRBV29-1 to TRBJ1-2; 7 bases line up with TRBD1. The receptor was isolated from a human donor with alopecia areata. The sample here was CD4+ T cells sorted from blood, taken at week 0. The CDR3 loop reads CSVGGGGDYGYTF. The DNA of the CDR3 is TGCAGCGTGGGAGGGGGCGGAGACTATGGCTACACCTTC.